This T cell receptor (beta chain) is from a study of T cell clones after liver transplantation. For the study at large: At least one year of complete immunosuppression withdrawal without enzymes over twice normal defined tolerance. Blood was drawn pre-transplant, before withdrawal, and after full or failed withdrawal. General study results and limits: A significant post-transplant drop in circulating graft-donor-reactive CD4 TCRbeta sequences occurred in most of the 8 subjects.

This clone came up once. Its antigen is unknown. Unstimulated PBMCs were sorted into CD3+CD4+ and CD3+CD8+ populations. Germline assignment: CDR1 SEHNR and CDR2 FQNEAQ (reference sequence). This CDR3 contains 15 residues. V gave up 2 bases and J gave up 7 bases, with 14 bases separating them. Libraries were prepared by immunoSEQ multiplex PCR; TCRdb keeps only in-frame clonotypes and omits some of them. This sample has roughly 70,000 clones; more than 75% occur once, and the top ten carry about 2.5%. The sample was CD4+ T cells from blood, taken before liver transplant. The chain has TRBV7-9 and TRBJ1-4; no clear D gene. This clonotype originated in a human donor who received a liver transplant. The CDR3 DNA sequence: TGTGCCAGCAGCTTATCAGCACCGGGAGGTGAAAAACTGTTTTTT. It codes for CASSLSAPGGEKLFF.